The clone carrying this TCR beta chain was seen once. Profiled with immunoSEQ multiplex PCR; TCRdb holds only in-frame clones, not every one. The table records some 34,000 clones, approximately 93% of them present only once. The data originate from a study of control samples from healthy donors and cancer patients. The germline V gene encodes CDR1 SGHNT and CDR2 YYREEE (reference sequence). Trimming cost V 7 bases and J 5 bases, with 15 bases left between them. The length of the CDR3 is 13 residues. The receptor's source is a man aged 40-49 years with colorectal cancer. The chain has TRBV5-4 and TRBJ1-1; D not resolved. Sequenced input: PBMCs. The CDR3 here is CASGEVSRTEAFF. The DNA for the CDR3 is TGTGCCAGCGGCGAGGTCAGTCGGACTGAAGCTTTCTTT.